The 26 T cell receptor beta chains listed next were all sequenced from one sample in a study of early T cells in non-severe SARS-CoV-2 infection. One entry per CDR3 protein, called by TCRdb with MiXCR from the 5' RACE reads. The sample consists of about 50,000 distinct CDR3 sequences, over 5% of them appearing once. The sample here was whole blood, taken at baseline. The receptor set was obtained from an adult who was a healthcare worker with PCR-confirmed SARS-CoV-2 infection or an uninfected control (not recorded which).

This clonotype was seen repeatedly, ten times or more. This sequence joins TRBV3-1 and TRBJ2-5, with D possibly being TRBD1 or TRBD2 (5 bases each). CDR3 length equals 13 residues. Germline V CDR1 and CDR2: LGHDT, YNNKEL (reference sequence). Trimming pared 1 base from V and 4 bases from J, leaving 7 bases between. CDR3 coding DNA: TGTGCCAGCAGCCAAGGGGGGATAGAGACCCAGTACTTC. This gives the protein CASSQGGIETQYF.

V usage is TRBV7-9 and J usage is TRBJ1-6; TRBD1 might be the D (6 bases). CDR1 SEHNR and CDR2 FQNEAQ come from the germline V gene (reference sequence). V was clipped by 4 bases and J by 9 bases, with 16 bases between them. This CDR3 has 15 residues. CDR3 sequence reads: CASSYYGGQISPLHF. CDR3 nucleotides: TGTGCCAGCAGCTATTATGGGGGGCAGATTTCACCCCTCCACTTT.

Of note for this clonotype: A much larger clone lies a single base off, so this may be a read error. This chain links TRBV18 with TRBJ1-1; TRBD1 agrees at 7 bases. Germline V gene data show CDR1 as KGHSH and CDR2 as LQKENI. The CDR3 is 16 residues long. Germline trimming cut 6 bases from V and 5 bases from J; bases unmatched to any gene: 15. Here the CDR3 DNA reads TGTGCCAGCTCCGAAAGACAGGGAGTCGCCCAGACTGAAGCTTTCTTT. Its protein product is CASSERQGVAQTEAFF.

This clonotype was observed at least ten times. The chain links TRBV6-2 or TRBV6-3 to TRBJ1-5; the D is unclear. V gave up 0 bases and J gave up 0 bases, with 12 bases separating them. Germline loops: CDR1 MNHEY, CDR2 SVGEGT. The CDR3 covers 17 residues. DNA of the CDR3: TGTGCCAGCAGTTACTCCGCGCAGGTGTATAGCAATCAGCCCCAGCATTTT. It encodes CASSYSAQVYSNQPQHF.

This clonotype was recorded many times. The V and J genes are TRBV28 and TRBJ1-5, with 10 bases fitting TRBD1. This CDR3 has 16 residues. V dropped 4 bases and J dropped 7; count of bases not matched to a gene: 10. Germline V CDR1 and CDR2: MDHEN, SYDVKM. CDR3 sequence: CASSSTGGAGGQPQHF. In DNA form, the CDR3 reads TGTGCCAGCAGTTCGACAGGGGGCGCGGGTGGACAGCCCCAGCATTTT.

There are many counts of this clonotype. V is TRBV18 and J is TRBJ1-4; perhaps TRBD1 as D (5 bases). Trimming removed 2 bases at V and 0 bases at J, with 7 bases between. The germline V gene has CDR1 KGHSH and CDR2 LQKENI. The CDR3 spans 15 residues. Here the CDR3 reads CASSPDSPTNEKLFF. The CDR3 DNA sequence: TGTGCCAGCTCACCAGACAGCCCAACTAATGAAAAACTGTTTTTT.

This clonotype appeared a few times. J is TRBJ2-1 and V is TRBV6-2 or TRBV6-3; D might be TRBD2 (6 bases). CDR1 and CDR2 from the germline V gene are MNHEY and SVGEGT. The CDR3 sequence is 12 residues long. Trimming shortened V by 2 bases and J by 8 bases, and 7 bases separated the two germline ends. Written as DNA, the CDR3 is TGTGCCAGCAGTTACAGGGAGGATGAGCAGTTCTTC. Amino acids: CASSYREDEQFF.

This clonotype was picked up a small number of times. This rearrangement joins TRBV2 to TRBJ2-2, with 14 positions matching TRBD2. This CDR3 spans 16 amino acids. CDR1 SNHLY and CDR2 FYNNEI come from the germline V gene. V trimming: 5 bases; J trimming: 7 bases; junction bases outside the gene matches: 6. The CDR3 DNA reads TGTGCCAGCAGTTTGACTAGCGGGAGGGCCGGCGGGGAGCTGTTTTTT. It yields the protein CASSLTSGRAGGELFF.

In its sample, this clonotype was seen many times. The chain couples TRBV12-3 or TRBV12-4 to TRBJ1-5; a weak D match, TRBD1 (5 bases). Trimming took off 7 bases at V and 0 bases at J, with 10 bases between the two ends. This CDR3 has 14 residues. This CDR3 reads CASTRQNSNQPQHF. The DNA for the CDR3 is TGTGCCAGCACCAGACAGAATAGCAATCAGCCCCAGCATTTT.

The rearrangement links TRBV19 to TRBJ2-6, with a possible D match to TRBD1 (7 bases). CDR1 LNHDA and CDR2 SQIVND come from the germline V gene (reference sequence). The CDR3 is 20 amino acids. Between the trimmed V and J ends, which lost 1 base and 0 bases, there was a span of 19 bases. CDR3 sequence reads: CASSIATGAGGISGANVLTF. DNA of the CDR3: TGTGCCAGTAGTATAGCTACAGGGGCCGGAGGGATCTCTGGGGCCAACGTCCTGACTTTC.

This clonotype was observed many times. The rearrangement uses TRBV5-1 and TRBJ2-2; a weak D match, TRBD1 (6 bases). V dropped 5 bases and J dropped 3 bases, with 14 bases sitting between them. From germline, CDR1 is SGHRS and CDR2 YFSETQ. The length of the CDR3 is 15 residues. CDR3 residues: CASSRSRGDTGELFF. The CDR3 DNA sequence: TGCGCCAGCAGTAGGAGCAGGGGCGACACCGGGGAGCTGTTTTTT.

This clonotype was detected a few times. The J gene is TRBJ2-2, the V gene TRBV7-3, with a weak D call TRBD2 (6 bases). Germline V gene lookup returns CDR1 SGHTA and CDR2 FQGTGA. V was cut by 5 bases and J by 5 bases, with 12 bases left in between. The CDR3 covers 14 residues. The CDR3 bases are TGTGCCAGCAGCCCGGGCGCGGGAACCGGGGAGCTGTTTTTT. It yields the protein CASSPGAGTGELFF.

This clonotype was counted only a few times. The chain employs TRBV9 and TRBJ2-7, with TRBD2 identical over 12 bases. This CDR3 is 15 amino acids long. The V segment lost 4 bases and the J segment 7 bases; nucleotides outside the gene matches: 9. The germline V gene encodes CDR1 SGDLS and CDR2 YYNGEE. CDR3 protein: CASSPTPGLAGEQYF. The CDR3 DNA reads TGTGCCAGCAGCCCAACTCCGGGACTAGCGGGTGAGCAGTACTTC.

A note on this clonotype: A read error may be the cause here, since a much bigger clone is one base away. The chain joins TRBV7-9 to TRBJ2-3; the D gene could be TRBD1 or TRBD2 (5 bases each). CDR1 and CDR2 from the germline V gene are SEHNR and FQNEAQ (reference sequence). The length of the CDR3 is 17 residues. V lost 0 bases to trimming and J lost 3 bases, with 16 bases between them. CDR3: CASSLAPGAGRTDTQYF. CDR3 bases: TGTGCCAGCAGCTTAGCGCCCGGGGCAGGGAGAACAGATACGCAGTATTTT.

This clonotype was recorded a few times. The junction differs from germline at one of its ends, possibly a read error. CDR3 sequence reads: CVSSLGQLETQYF. CDR3 DNA: TGTGTCAGCAGCTTGGGACAGCTAGAGACCCAGTACTTC. The chain has TRBV5-4 and TRBJ2-5; 7 bases are a match to TRBD1. The CDR3 extends over 13 amino acids. Germline V gene lookup returns CDR1 SGHNT and CDR2 YYREEE (reference sequence).

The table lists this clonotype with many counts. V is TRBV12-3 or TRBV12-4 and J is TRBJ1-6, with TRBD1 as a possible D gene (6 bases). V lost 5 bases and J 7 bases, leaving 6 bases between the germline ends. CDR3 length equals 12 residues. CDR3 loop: CASSQGNSPLHF. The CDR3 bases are TGTGCCAGCAGTCAGGGGAATTCACCCCTCCACTTT.

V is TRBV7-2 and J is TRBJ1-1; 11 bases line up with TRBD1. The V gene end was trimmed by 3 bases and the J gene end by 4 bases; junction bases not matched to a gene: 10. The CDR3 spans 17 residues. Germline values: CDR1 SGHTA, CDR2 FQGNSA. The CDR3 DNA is TGTGCCAGCAGCTTGCCTAATACCGGGACAGGGGGCACTGAAGCTTTCTTT. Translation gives CASSLPNTGTGGTEAFF.

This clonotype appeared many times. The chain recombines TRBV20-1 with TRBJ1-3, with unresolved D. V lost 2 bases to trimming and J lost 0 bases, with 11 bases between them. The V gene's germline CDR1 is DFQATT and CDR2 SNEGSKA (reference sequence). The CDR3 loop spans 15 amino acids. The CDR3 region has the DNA TGCAGTGCTAGATTACATTTGAGCTCTGGAAACACCATATATTTT. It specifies CSARLHLSSGNTIYF.

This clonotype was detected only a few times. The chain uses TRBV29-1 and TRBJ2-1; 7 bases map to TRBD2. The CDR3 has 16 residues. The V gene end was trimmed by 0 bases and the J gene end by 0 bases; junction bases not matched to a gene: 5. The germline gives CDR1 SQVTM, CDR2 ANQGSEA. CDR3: CSVEDRGGSSYNEQFF. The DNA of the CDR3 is TGCAGCGTTGAAGATCGGGGCGGGAGCTCCTACAATGAGCAGTTCTTC.

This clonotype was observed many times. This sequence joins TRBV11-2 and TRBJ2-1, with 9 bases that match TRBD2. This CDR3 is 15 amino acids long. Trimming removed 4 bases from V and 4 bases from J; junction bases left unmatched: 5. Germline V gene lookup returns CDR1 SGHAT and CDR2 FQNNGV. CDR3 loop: CASSSGTSSYNEQFF. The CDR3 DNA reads TGTGCCAGCAGCTCCGGGACTAGCAGTTACAATGAGCAGTTCTTC.

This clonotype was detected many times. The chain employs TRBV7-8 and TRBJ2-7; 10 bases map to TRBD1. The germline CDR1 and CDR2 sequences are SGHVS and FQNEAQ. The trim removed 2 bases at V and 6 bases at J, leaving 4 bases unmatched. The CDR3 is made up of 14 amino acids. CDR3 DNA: TGTGCCAGCAGCTTAAGGGACAGGGGTCGCGAGCAGTACTTC. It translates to CASSLRDRGREQYF.

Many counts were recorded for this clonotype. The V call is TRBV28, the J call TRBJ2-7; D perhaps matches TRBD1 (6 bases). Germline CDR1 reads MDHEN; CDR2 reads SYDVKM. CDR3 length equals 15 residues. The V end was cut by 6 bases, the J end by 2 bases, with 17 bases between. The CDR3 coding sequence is TGTGCCAGCAGAACAACAACTTCAGGGGCCTACGAGCAGTACTTC. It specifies CASRTTTSGAYEQYF.

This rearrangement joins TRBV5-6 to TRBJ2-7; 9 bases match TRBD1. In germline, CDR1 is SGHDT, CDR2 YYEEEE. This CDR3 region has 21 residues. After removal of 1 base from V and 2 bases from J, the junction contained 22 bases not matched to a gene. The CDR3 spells CASSLTGQGYPGLILTYEQYF. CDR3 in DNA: TGTGCCAGCAGCTTGACGGGACAGGGTTATCCGGGACTAATCCTCACCTACGAGCAGTACTTC. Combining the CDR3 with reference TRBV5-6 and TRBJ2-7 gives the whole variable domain DAGVTQSPTHLIKTRGQQVTLRCSPKSGHDTVSWYQQALGQGPQFIFQYYEEEERQRGNFPDRFSGHQFPNYSSELNVNALLLGDSALYLCASSLTGQGYPGLILTYEQYFGPGTRLTVT.

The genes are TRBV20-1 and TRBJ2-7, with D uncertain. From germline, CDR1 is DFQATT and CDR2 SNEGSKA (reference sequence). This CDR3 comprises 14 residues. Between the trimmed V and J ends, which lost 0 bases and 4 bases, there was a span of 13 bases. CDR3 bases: TGCAGTGCTAGAGATGTGGCTGGGATATACGAGCAGTACTTC. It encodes CSARDVAGIYEQYF.

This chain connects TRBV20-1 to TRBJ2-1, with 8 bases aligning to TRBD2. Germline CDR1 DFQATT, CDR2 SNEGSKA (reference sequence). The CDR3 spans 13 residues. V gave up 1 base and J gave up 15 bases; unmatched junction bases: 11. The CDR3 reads CSARAGGTSPGFF. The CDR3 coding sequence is TGCAGTGCTAGAGCGGGAGGGACGAGCCCTGGGTTCTTC.

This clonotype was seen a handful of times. The CDR3 reads CASSQEIGAGHSYEQYF. For the CDR3, the DNA is TGCGCCAGCAGCCAAGAAATCGGGGCAGGACATTCCTACGAGCAGTACTTC. The V gene is TRBV4-3, the J gene TRBJ2-7, with D perhaps given as TRBD1 or TRBD2 (5 bases each). This CDR3 contains 17 residues. CDR1 and CDR2 from the germline V gene are LGHNA and YSLEER. Trimming removed 0 bases at V and 1 base at J, with 16 bases between.